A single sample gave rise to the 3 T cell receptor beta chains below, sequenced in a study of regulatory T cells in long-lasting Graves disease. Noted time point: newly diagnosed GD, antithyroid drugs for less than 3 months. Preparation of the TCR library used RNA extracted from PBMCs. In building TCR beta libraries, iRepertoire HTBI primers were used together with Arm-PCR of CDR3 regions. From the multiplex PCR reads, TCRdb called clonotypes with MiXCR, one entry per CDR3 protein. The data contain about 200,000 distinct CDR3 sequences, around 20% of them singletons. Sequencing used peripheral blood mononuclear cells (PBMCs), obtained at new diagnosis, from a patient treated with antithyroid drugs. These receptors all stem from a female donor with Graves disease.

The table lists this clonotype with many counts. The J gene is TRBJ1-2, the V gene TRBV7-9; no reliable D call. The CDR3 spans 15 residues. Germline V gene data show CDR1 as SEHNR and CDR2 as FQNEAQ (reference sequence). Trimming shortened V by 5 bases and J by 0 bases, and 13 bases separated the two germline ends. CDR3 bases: TGTGCCAGCAGCAGCCAGGAGCCATCTAACTATGGCTACACCTTC. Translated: CASSSQEPSNYGYTF.

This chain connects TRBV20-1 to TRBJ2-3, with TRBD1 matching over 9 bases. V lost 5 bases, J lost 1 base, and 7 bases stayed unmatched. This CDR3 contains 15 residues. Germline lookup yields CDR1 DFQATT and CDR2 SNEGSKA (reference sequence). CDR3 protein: CSAANRGRGTDTQYF. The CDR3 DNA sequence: TGCAGTGCTGCCAACAGGGGGCGCGGCACAGATACGCAGTATTTT.

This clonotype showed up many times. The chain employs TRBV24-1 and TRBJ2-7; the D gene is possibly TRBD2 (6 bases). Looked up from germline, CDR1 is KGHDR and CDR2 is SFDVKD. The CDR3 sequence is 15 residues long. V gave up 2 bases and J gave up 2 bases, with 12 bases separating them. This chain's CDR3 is CATSDYNSGTYEQYF. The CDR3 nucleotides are TGTGCCACCAGTGATTATAATAGCGGAACCTACGAGCAGTACTTC.